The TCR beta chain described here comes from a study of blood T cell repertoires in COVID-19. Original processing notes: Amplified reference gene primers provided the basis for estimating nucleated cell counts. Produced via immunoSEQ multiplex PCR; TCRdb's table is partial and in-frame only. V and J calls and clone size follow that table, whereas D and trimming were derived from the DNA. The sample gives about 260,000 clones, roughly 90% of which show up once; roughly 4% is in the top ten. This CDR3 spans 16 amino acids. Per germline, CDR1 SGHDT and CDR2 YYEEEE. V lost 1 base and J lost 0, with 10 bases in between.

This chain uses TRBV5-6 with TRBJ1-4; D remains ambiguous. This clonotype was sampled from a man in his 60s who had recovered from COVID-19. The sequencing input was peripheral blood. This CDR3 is CASSLYGSSTNEKLFF. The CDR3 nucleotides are TGTGCCAGCAGCTTGTATGGGAGTTCAACTAATGAAAAACTGTTTTTT.